Listed below are T cell receptor beta chains from one sample, sequenced in a study of T cell responses to AZD1222 COVID-19 vaccine. The assay was immunoSEQ multiplex PCR, and TCRdb's table has in-frame clones only and misses some. The repertoire holds about 150,000 clones, with 90% to 95% as singletons. Sequences were derived from peripheral blood, sampled 28 days after the second AZD1222 dose. The receptors were sampled from an adult who received the AZD1222 COVID-19 vaccine. Each CDR3 is given with its conserved first and last residue. D genes are given only for firm matches. Clone size is not always given. Where it is, it says once, few, many or a class for expanded clones.

v_gene	d_gene	abundance	j_gene	CDR3nt	CDR3aa
TRBV6-6	NA	NA	TRBJ1-2	TGTGCCAGCAGTTACGATGGCTACACCTTC	CASSYDGYTF
TRBV12-3/TRBV12-4	NA	NA	TRBJ1-5	TGTGCCAGCAGCCTTGGACGGATCCAGCATTTT	CASSLGRIQHF
TRBV9	NA	NA	TRBJ1-1	TGTGCCAGCAGCCCCGGAGGAGGGATGTCTCTTAGTGTCCAACGCACTGAAGCTTTCTTT	CASSPGGGMSLSVQRTEAFF
TRBV27	NA	NA	TRBJ1-1	TGTGCCAGCAGCACGGGCGTGAACACTGAAGCTTTCTTT	CASSTGVNTEAFF
TRBV6-5	NA	NA	TRBJ2-2	TGTGCCAGCAGAGAGCGGACAACGAACACCGGGGAGCTGTTTTTT	CASRERTTNTGELFF
TRBV13	NA	once	TRBJ1-5	TGTGCCAGCAGCGCAAGCTATAGCAATCAGCCCCAGCATTTT	CASSASYSNQPQHF
TRBV28	NA	NA	TRBJ1-5	TGTGCCAGCAGCCGGGGACATTATAGCAATCAGCCCCAGCATTTT	CASSRGHYSNQPQHF
TRBV27	NA	once	TRBJ2-7	TGTGCCAGCAGTTTTGAGGGACCTTCCTACGAGCAGTACTTC	CASSFEGPSYEQYF
TRBV19	TRBD2	NA	TRBJ2-1	TGTGCCAGTAGTCCGGCGGGAGGGCCTTACAATGAGCAGTTCTTC	CASSPAGGPYNEQFF
TRBV28	NA	NA	TRBJ2-1	TGTGCCAGCAGTTTAAGTGGCTTCAGCAATGAGCAGTTCTTC	CASSLSGFSNEQFF
TRBV2	TRBD1	NA	TRBJ2-2	TGTGCCAGCAGAGGACAGGGGGCACACACCGGGGAGCTGTTTTTT	CASRGQGAHTGELFF
TRBV7-8	NA	few	TRBJ1-2	TGTGCCAGCAGCCCGAACTACCTAACGGGAGAGGAATTC	CASSPNYLTGEEF
TRBV6-5	TRBD1	NA	TRBJ1-2	TGTGCCAGCAGTTTCCGGGGACAGGGAGTCTATGGCTACACCTTC	CASSFRGQGVYGYTF
TRBV19	NA	NA	TRBJ1-1	TGTGCCAGTAGTATGGGAATCACTGAAGCTTTCTTT	CASSMGITEAFF
TRBV14	NA	NA	TRBJ2-5	TGTGCCAGCAGCCAAAACCGGGGACAAGAGACCCAGTACTTC	CASSQNRGQETQYF
TRBV4-1	TRBD2	NA	TRBJ2-3	TGCGCCAGCAGCCCCCTACTAGCGACACTTGTCACAGATACGCAGTATTTT	CASSPLLATLVTDTQYF
TRBV18	TRBD2	NA	TRBJ2-7	TGTGCCAGCTCACCGAGCCGGGGGGCCTACGAGCAGTACTTC	CASSPSRGAYEQYF
TRBV7-9	TRBD1	NA	TRBJ1-2	TGTGCCAGCAGCTTAGGAGGTGGACAGGGGGCCCTCTATGGCTACACCTTC	CASSLGGGQGALYGYTF
TRBV28	NA	NA	TRBJ1-6	TGTGCCAGCAGTTTCGCCACTTGGGGGGAAAATTCACCCCTCCACTTT	CASSFATWGENSPLHF
TRBV12-5	NA	NA	TRBJ1-5	TGTGCTAGTGGTTTGGGGGATCAGCCCCAGCATTTT	CASGLGDQPQHF
TRBV6-5	NA	NA	TRBJ1-6	TGTGCCAGCAGTTACTCCCATAACGTCAATTCACCCCTCCACTTT	CASSYSHNVNSPLHF
TRBV5-6	TRBD2	NA	TRBJ2-5	TGTGCCAGCAGCTTGGCTACTGGCGGGGGAGAGACCCAGTACTTC	CASSLATGGGETQYF
TRBV5-4	NA	few	TRBJ2-7	TGTGCCAGCAGCTGGTCTGGGTGGGAAGAGCAGTACTTC	CASSWSGWEEQYF
TRBV5-8	TRBD2	NA	TRBJ2-3	TGTGCCAGCAGCGCCGGGACTAGCGGCACCACAGATACGCAGTATTTT	CASSAGTSGTTDTQYF
TRBV14	NA	NA	TRBJ1-2	TGTGCCAGCAGCCAAGATCCGGTGGGGAACTTTAACTATGGCTACACCTTC	CASSQDPVGNFNYGYTF
TRBV7-9	NA	NA	TRBJ1-3	TGTGCCAGCAGCTTCGGACAGCGAAACACCATATATTTT	CASSFGQRNTIYF
TRBV2	NA	NA	TRBJ1-5	TGTGCCAGCAGATATGAGGATCAGCCCCAGCATTTT	CASRYEDQPQHF
TRBV6-6	TRBD1	NA	TRBJ1-3	TGTGCCAGCAGTGTACAGGGGACCTCTGGAAACACCATATATTTT	CASSVQGTSGNTIYF
TRBV12-3/TRBV12-4	TRBD1	NA	TRBJ1-3	TGTGCCAGCGAGACAGGGTTAGAAAACACCATATATTTT	CASETGLENTIYF
TRBV2	NA	once	TRBJ2-7	TGTGCCACCACCCCGGTGGTTGGCGTCGAGCAGTACTTC	CATTPVVGVEQYF
TRBV19	NA	NA	TRBJ1-5	TGTGCCAGTAGTTTGGCTAGCAATCAGCCCCAGCATTTT	CASSLASNQPQHF
TRBV6-1	NA	NA	TRBJ1-3	TGTGCCAGCAGTGCAACCTCTCTTTACCTGGGCGGAAACACCATATATTTT	CASSATSLYLGGNTIYF
TRBV4-2	NA	NA	TRBJ2-7	TGTGCCAGCAGCCAGGAGGGGGGTCCCACCTACGAGCAGTACTTC	CASSQEGGPTYEQYF
TRBV7-2	TRBD2	NA	TRBJ2-5	TGTGCCAGCAGCCGCGCGGGAATAGCGGGGGGGAGGAAGACCCAGTACTTC	CASSRAGIAGGRKTQYF
TRBV7-9	NA	once	TRBJ1-1	TGTGCCAGCAGCCTCATGACGGGCAGGGTGGACACTGAAGCTTTCTTT	CASSLMTGRVDTEAFF
TRBV19	NA	once	TRBJ2-7	TGTGCCTCCTCCACCGGGTACGAGCAGTACTTC	CASSTGYEQYF
TRBV24-1	TRBD1	NA	TRBJ2-7	TGTGCCCTCAAAGGGGGCCCGCCATACGAGCAGTACTTC	CALKGGPPYEQYF
TRBV6-4	TRBD2	NA	TRBJ2-1	TGTGCCAGCAGTGACTCACTAGCGGGGGGCAATGAGCAGTTCTTC	CASSDSLAGGNEQFF
TRBV5-1	NA	NA	TRBJ1-4	TGCGCCAGCAGCGGGGGTTGGAGTGGGTATACTAATGAAAAACTGTTTTTT	CASSGGWSGYTNEKLFF
TRBV11-2	TRBD1	NA	TRBJ1-2	TGTGCCAGCAGCGGAAACAGGGGGGACTATGGCTACACCTTC	CASSGNRGDYGYTF
TRBV27	NA	NA	TRBJ1-6	TGTGCCAGCAGTTTATCGATAGGGCATAGTTCACCCCTCCACTTT	CASSLSIGHSSPLHF
TRBV5-1	NA	NA	TRBJ1-1	TGCGCCAGCAGCTTGGACAGGACTTTCACTGAAGCTTTCTTT	CASSLDRTFTEAFF
TRBV6-1	NA	NA	TRBJ1-2	TGTGCCAGCAGTGAATCGCGACAGTATGGCTACACCTTC	CASSESRQYGYTF
TRBV18	NA	NA	TRBJ1-1	TGTGCCAGCTCACCACAAAGGGGGACCCCAACGAACACTGAAGCTTTCTTT	CASSPQRGTPTNTEAFF
TRBV5-1	TRBD1	NA	TRBJ1-2	TGCGCCAGCAGCTCGGGACAGGGAGGGATGAACTATGGCTACACCTTC	CASSSGQGGMNYGYTF
TRBV11-1	TRBD2	NA	TRBJ2-7	TGTGCCAGCAGCTTAATAGCGGGAGGGCCCTCTTCCGAGCAGTACTTC	CASSLIAGGPSSEQYF